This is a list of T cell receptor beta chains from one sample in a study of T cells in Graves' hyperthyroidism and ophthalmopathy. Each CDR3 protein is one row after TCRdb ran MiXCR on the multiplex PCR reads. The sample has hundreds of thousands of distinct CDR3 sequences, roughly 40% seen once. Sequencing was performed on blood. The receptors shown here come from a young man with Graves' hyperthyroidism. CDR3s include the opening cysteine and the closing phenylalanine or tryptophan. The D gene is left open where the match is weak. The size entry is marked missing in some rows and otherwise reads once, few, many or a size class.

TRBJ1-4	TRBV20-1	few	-	CSAQRGTNEKLFF	TGCAGTGCCCAGCGGGGGACTAATGAAAAACTGTTTTTT
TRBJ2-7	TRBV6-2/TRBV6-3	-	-	CASNHLLQAYEQYF	TGTGCCAGCAACCATCTCCTCCAAGCCTACGAGCAGTACTTC
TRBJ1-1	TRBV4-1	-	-	CASSQGPLWTEAFF	TGCGCCAGCAGCCAAGGGCCCCTTTGGACTGAAGCTTTCTTT
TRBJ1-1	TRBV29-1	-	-	CSVEASSGNTEAFF	TGCAGCGTTGAAGCATCGAGCGGGAACACTGAAGCTTTCTTT
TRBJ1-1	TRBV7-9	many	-	CASSLNVNTEAFF	TGTGCCAGCAGCTTAAATGTGAACACTGAAGCTTTCTTT
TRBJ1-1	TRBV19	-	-	CASAPDRNTEAFF	TGTGCCAGCGCCCCCGACAGGAACACTGAAGCTTTCTTT
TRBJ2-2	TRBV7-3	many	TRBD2	CASSPQGLANTGELFF	TGTGCCAGCAGCCCGCAGGGACTAGCGAACACCGGGGAGCTGTTTTTT
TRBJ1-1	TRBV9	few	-	CASSVDQGAPNTEAFF	TGTGCCAGCAGCGTAGACCAGGGAGCCCCGAACACTGAAGCTTTCTTT
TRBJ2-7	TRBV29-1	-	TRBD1	CSAALRGPYEQNF	TGCAGCGCTGCTTTAAGGGGGCCCTACGAGCAGAACTTC
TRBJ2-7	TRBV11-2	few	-	CASSQGTGMGEQYF	TGTGCCAGCAGCCAAGGAACAGGGATGGGAGAGCAGTACTTC
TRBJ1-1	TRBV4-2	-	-	CASSQDAGRKTEAFF	TGTGCCAGCAGCCAAGATGCAGGGAGGAAGACTGAAGCTTTCTTT
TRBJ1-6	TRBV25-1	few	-	CASSADQTPNSPLHF	TGTGCCAGCAGTGCGGACCAGACCCCTAATTCACCCCTCCACTTT
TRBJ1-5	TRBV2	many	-	CASSYGTASNQPQHF	TGTGCCAGCAGTTATGGGACGGCCTCAAATCAGCCCCAGCATTTT
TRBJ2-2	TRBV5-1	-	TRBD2	CASSLDLAGRELFF	TGCGCCAGCAGCTTGGACCTAGCGGGAAGGGAGCTGTTTTTT
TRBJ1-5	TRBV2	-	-	CANSPGTPNQPQHF	TGTGCCAACAGTCCCGGGACACCGAATCAGCCCCAGCATTTT
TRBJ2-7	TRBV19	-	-	CASSSLGFTYEQYF	TGTGCCAGTAGTAGCCTCGGGTTTACCTACGAGCAGTACTTC
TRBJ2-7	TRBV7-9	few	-	CASSLARGTARVYEQYF	TGTGCCAGCAGCTTAGCGAGGGGGACGGCGCGGGTCTACGAGCAGTACTTC
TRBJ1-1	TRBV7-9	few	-	CASSPTEGFTEAFF	TGTGCCAGCAGCCCCACCGAGGGGTTCACTGAAGCTTTCTTT
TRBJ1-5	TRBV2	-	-	CASRDRVSNQPQHF	TGTGCCAGCAGAGATAGGGTTAGCAATCAGCCCCAGCATTTT
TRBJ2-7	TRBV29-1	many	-	CSGRVGYEQYF	TGCAGCGGCCGCGTAGGGTACGAGCAGTACTTC
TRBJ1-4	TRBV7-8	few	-	CASSLAGGIGEKLCF	TGTGCCAGCAGCTTAGCTGGGGGTATTGGCGAAAAACTGTGTTTT
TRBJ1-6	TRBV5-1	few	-	CASSLSGGSNSPLHF	TGCGCCAGCAGCTTGTCGGGAGGCTCCAATTCACCCCTCCACTTT
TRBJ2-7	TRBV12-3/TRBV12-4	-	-	CASSLGWFEQYF	TGTGCCAGCAGTTTGGGGTGGTTCGAGCAGTACTTC
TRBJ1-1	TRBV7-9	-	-	CASSLEFITGGYTEAFF	TGTGCCAGCAGCTTGGAATTCATAACAGGAGGATACACTGAAGCTTTCTTT
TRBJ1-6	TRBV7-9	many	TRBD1	CASSLSGQGDSPLHF	TGTGCCAGCAGCCTGTCGGGACAGGGCGATTCACCCCTCCACTTT
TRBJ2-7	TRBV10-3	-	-	CAISRDPSYEQYF	TGTGCCATCAGTCGGGATCCTTCCTACGAGCAGTACTTC
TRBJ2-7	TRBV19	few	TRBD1	CASSIRTGPGEQYF	TGTGCCAGTAGTATCCGGACAGGTCCGGGAGAGCAGTACTTC
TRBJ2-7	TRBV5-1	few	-	CASSLGERYEQYF	TGCGCCAGCAGCTTGGGTGAAAGATACGAGCAGTACTTC